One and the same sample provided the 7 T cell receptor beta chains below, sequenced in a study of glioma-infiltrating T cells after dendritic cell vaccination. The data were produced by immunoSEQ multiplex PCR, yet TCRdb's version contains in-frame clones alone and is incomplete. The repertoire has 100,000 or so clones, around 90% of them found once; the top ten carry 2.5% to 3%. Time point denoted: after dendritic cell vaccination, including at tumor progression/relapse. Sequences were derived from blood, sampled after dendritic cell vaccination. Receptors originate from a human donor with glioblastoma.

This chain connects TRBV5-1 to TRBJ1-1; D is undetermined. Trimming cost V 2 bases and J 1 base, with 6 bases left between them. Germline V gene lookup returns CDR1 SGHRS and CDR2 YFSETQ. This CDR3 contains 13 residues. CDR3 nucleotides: TGCGCCAGCAGCTTTAACGGGAACACTGAAGCTTTCTTT. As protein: CASSFNGNTEAFF.

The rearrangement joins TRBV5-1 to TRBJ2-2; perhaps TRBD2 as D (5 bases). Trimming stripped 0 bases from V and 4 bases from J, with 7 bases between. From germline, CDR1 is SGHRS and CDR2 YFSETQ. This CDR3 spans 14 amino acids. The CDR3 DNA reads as TGCGCCAGCAGCTTGGCGCGGGTCACCGGGGAGCTGTTTTTT. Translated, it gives CASSLARVTGELFF.

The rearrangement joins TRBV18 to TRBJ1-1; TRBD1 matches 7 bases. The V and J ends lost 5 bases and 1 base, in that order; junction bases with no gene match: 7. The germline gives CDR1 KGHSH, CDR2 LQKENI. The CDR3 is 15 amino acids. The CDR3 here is CASSETGQTNTEAFF. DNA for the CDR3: TGTGCCAGCTCAGAAACGGGACAGACGAACACTGAAGCTTTCTTT.

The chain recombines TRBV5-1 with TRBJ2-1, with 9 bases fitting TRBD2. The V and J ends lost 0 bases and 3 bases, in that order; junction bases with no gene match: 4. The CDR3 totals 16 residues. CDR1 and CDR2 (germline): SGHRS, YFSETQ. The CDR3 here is CASSLVGSGSYNEQFF. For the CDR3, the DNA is TGCGCCAGCAGCTTGGTTGGTAGCGGGAGCTACAATGAGCAGTTCTTC. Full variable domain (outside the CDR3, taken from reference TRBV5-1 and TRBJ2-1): KAGVTQTPRYLIKTRGQQVTLSCSPISGHRSVSWYQQTPGQGLQFLFEYFSETQRNKGNFPGRFSGRQFSNSRSEMNVSTLELGDSALYLCASSLVGSGSYNEQFFGPGTRLTVL.

CDR3 loop: CASSLDGAGSDEQFF. In DNA form, the CDR3 reads TGCGCCAGCAGCTTAGACGGCGCGGGATCAGATGAGCAGTTCTTC. The chain couples TRBV5-1 to TRBJ2-1, with D perhaps matching TRBD2 (6 bases). Germline CDR1 SGHRS, CDR2 YFSETQ. CDR3 length: 15 residues. V lost 2 bases and J 8 bases, leaving 17 bases between the germline ends.

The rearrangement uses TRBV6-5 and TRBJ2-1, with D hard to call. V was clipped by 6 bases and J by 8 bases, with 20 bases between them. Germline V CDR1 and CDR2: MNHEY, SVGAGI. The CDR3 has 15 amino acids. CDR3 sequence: CASSPESFVLDEQFF. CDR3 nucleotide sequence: TGTGCCAGCAGCCCCGAGAGCTTTGTCCTGGATGAGCAGTTCTTC.

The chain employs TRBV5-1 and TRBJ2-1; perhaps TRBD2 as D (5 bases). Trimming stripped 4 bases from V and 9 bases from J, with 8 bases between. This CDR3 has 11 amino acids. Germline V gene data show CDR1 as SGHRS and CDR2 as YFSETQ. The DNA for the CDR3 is TGCGCCAGCAGCCAAAGCGGTGAGCAGTTCTTC. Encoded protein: CASSQSGEQFF.